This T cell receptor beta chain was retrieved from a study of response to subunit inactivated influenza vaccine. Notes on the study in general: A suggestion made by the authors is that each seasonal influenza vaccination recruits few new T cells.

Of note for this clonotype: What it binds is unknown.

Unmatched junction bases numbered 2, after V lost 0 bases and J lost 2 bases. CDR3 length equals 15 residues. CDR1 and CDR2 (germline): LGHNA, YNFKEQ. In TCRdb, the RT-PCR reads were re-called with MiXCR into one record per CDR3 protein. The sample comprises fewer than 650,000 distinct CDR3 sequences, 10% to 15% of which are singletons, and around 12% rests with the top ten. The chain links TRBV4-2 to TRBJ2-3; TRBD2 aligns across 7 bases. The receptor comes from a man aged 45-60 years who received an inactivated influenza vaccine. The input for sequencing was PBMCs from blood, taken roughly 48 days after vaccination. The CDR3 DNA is TGTGCCAGCAGCCAAGAAGGGACTAACACAGATACGCAGTATTTT. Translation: CASSQEGTNTDTQYF.